A selection of T cell receptor beta chains follows, all from one sample in a study of T-cell memory formation after mild COVID-19. TCRdb recomputed calls from the 5' RACE reads with MiXCR, one row per CDR3 protein. The sample consists of 280,000 or so distinct CDR3 sequences, 8% to 10% of them appearing once. Sequenced material: PBMCs or a T cell subset sorted from them (not recorded which). These receptors came from a man aged 18 to 35 who had mild COVID-19 (a few samples of this study predate the infection). Cell type and time point are not known. Both conserved end residues are part of each CDR3. Each record gives: CDR3 length, V gene, J gene, clone size, CDR3 protein. Clone size, where shown, is once, few, many, or a class for clones that have expanded.

cdr3_length: 13
v_call: TRBV19
j_call: TRBJ2-3
clone_size: -
cdr3_aa: CASSPTGSDTQYF

cdr3_length: 14
v_call: TRBV5-1
j_call: TRBJ1-1
clone_size: many
cdr3_aa: CASSVDGTGGSAFF

cdr3_length: 16
v_call: TRBV20-1
j_call: TRBJ1-6
clone_size: -
cdr3_aa: CSALLRVSSYNSPLHF

cdr3_length: 14
v_call: TRBV12-3/TRBV12-4
j_call: TRBJ1-1
clone_size: few
cdr3_aa: CASSKQGARTEAFF

cdr3_length: 10
v_call: TRBV19
j_call: TRBJ1-6
clone_size: -
cdr3_aa: CASSGSPLHF

cdr3_length: 17
v_call: TRBV4-3
j_call: TRBJ1-4
clone_size: -
cdr3_aa: CASSQEGSGSTNEKLFF

cdr3_length: 13
v_call: TRBV19
j_call: TRBJ1-4
clone_size: few
cdr3_aa: CASKSQEKEKLFF

cdr3_length: 17
v_call: TRBV28
j_call: TRBJ2-6
clone_size: -
cdr3_aa: CASSRDREISGANVLTF

cdr3_length: 16
v_call: TRBV6-5
j_call: TRBJ2-6
clone_size: -
cdr3_aa: CASSSRGDSGANVLTF

cdr3_length: 14
v_call: TRBV6-5
j_call: TRBJ1-6
clone_size: once
cdr3_aa: CASRGQGDNSPLHF

cdr3_length: 14
v_call: TRBV5-6
j_call: TRBJ2-5
clone_size: many
cdr3_aa: CASSLGTGGETQYF

cdr3_length: 19
v_call: TRBV4-1
j_call: TRBJ1-4
clone_size: -
cdr3_aa: CASSQVDGGPRGTNEKLFF

cdr3_length: 15
v_call: TRBV7-2
j_call: TRBJ2-1
clone_size: -
cdr3_aa: CASSPRGRGKNEQFF

cdr3_length: 15
v_call: TRBV6-1
j_call: TRBJ1-6
clone_size: -
cdr3_aa: CASRTQGAPGSPLHF

cdr3_length: 17
v_call: TRBV15
j_call: TRBJ2-3
clone_size: -
cdr3_aa: CATSPIGGGRSTDTQYF

cdr3_length: 14
v_call: TRBV6-2/TRBV6-3
j_call: TRBJ1-1
clone_size: few
cdr3_aa: CASSYTRVNTEAFF

cdr3_length: 15
v_call: TRBV14
j_call: TRBJ2-1
clone_size: few
cdr3_aa: CASSPWATLYNEQFF

cdr3_length: 10
v_call: TRBV5-1
j_call: TRBJ2-5
clone_size: -
cdr3_aa: CASSGTTKYF

cdr3_length: 14
v_call: TRBV10-1
j_call: TRBJ2-1
clone_size: many
cdr3_aa: CASSYTGTPNEQFF

cdr3_length: 13
v_call: TRBV10-2
j_call: TRBJ2-1
clone_size: few
cdr3_aa: CARAKGRNNEQFF

cdr3_length: 15
v_call: TRBV5-6
j_call: TRBJ2-3
clone_size: few
cdr3_aa: CASSLTDFQGDTQYF